A selection of T cell receptor beta chains follows, all from one sample in a study of T-cell reconstitution after alpha-beta-depleted transplantation in children. MiXCR, run by TCRdb on the PCR reads, gives a single entry per CDR3 protein. The sample shows 500,000 to 750,000 distinct CDR3 sequences, 27% of them seen only once. The sequencing here drew on PBMCs, taken before TCRalphabeta/CD19-depleted stem cell transplant. The source is a boy in the first two years of life with Wiskott-Aldrich syndrome, due to receive a stem cell transplant. CDR3s include the opening cysteine and the closing phenylalanine or tryptophan. The order of the fields is clone size, V gene, D gene, J gene, CDR3 length, CDR3 DNA, CDR3 protein. D genes are given only for firm matches. Size is omitted from some rows. Given values are once, few, many or a class for expanded clones.

.	TRBV12-3/TRBV12-4	TRBD2	TRBJ2-1	16	TGTGCCAGCAGTTTTTATCTAGCGGGAGGGAACAATGAGCAGTTCTTC	CASSFYLAGGNNEQFF
.	TRBV7-9	TRBD2	TRBJ2-2	17	TGTGCCAGCAGCTTAGTAAGGACTAGCGGGAACACCGGGGAGCTGTTTTTT	CASSLVRTSGNTGELFF
few	TRBV2	.	TRBJ2-7	15	TGTGCCAGCAGTGAAGCGCTTGGAATCGTGCTCGAGCAGTACTTC	CASSEALGIVLEQYF
few	TRBV5-1	TRBD1	TRBJ2-3	16	TGCGCCAGCAGCGTGTCCGGGACAGGGGGAGCAGATACGCAGTATTTT	CASSVSGTGGADTQYF
.	TRBV25-1	TRBD1	TRBJ2-1	17	TGTGCCAGCAGTGGCTTAGGGACAGGGTTCGGCTACAATGAGCAGTTCTTC	CASSGLGTGFGYNEQFF
.	TRBV20-1	.	TRBJ1-5	14	TGCAGTGCTAGAGGAAGTCAGGATTTTCAGCCCCAGCATTTT	CSARGSQDFQPQHF
.	TRBV28	.	TRBJ1-2	12	TGTGCCAGCAGTTTGAGGGTTTACGGCTACACCTTC	CASSLRVYGYTF
few	TRBV20-1	TRBD2	TRBJ2-7	13	TGCAGTGCTAGTGCTAGCGGGACCTACGAGCAGTACTTC	CSASASGTYEQYF
few	TRBV19	TRBD1	TRBJ2-7	15	TGTGCCAGTAGTATCGAGGGACAGGAGGTTGACGAGCAGTACTTC	CASSIEGQEVDEQYF
.	TRBV5-5	.	TRBJ2-7	15	TGTGCCAGCAGCTTAGGGGAAGGGCGCCCCTACGAGCAGTACTTC	CASSLGEGRPYEQYF
.	TRBV11-3	.	TRBJ2-7	13	TGTGCCAGCAGCTCCGCGTCCCAGGGGGAGCAGTACTTC	CASSSASQGEQYF
.	TRBV9	.	TRBJ2-6	15	TGTGCCAGCGGGGTGACCCCTTCTGGGGCCAACGTCCTGACTTTC	CASGVTPSGANVLTF
.	TRBV5-1	.	TRBJ2-3	14	TGCGCCAGCAGCTTGCGACAGCCCACAGATACGCAGTATTTT	CASSLRQPTDTQYF
many	TRBV5-6	.	TRBJ2-1	17	TGTGCCAGCAGCTTCTGGACCCGGGCCACAAACTACAATGAGCAGTTCTTC	CASSFWTRATNYNEQFF
few	TRBV5-5	.	TRBJ2-3	15	TGTGCCAGCAGCTTCTCTAGCGCGAGCACAGATACGCAGTATTTT	CASSFSSASTDTQYF
.	TRBV15	.	TRBJ2-1	15	TGTGCCACCAGCAGAGCGTACCCAATATCCCATGAGCAGTTCTTC	CATSRAYPISHEQFF
few	TRBV4-1	.	TRBJ1-1	13	TGCGCCAGCAGCCGCGAGGGGGGGACTGAAGCTTTCTTT	CASSREGGTEAFF
.	TRBV5-1	TRBD2	TRBJ2-5	13	TGCTCCAGCACAGCGGGAGATCGAGAGACCCAGTACTTC	CSSTAGDRETQYF
.	TRBV28	TRBD1	TRBJ2-3	13	TGTGCAACCTGGGACAGGGTGGCAGATACGCAGTATTTT	CATWDRVADTQYF
.	TRBV7-9	TRBD2	TRBJ2-1	15	TGTGCCAGCAGCTTACAAGCGGGAGTCTACAATGAGCAGTTCTTC	CASSLQAGVYNEQFF
few	TRBV5-5	TRBD1	TRBJ2-2	15	TGTGCCAGCAGCCCCCGGGACAGGGCCACCGGGGAGCTGTTTTTT	CASSPRDRATGELFF
.	TRBV20-1	TRBD2	TRBJ2-7	17	TGCAGTGCTGGTTCAAACCCGGGACTAGCGGGAGACTACGAGCAGTACTTC	CSAGSNPGLAGDYEQYF
few	TRBV5-5	TRBD2	TRBJ2-3	16	TGTGCCAGCAGTTTGGCCTTGCGGGAGACGGGTACGGCGCAGTATTTT	CASSLALRETGTAQYF
.	TRBV27	.	TRBJ2-3	15	TGTGCCAGCAGTCCCCAAGGGTTTAACACAGATACGCAGTATTTT	CASSPQGFNTDTQYF
.	TRBV4-1	.	TRBJ2-7	12	TGCGCCAGCAGCCAAGTTTGGGGGGAGCAGTACTTC	CASSQVWGEQYF
few	TRBV30	TRBD1	TRBJ2-7	14	TGTGCCTGGAGTGCGGGACAGGGCTCCTACGAGCAGTACTTC	CAWSAGQGSYEQYF
.	TRBV7-6	TRBD1	TRBJ2-7	13	TGTGCCAGCAGCTTAGAGGACAGGGACGAGCAGTACTTC	CASSLEDRDEQYF
.	TRBV15	TRBD2	TRBJ2-7	15	TGTGCCACCAGCAGGGCGGGACTAGCCGCATACGAGCAGTACTTC	CATSRAGLAAYEQYF
few	TRBV20-1	TRBD2	TRBJ2-2	17	TGCAGTGCTAGAGTCGGGACTAGCGGGAGGAACACCGGGGAGCTGTTTTTT	CSARVGTSGRNTGELFF
.	TRBV6-1	TRBD1	TRBJ2-5	16	TGTGCCAGCAGTCCGGGACAGGGGGCTAGAGGGGAGACCCAGTACTTC	CASSPGQGARGETQYF
few	TRBV28	.	TRBJ2-1	11	TGTGCCAGCACGAGGAGGGATGAGCAGTTCTTC	CASTRRDEQFF
.	TRBV12-3/TRBV12-4	.	TRBJ1-2	13	TGTGCCAGCAGTTATAGGGAACATGTGGGCTACACCTTC	CASSYREHVGYTF
.	TRBV5-1	TRBD2	TRBJ2-1	16	TGCGCCAGCAAACATAAGCGGGAGACCCCGCCCAATGAGCAGTTCTTC	CASKHKRETPPNEQFF
.	TRBV6-1	.	TRBJ2-2	13	TGTGCCAGCAGTCCAAAACCCGTCGGGGAGCTGTTTTTT	CASSPKPVGELFF
.	TRBV18	.	TRBJ2-3	15	TGTGCCAGCTCACCACGACGGGATATCACAGATACGCAGTATTTT	CASSPRRDITDTQYF
few	TRBV3-1	.	TRBJ1-1	12	TGTGCCAGCAGCCAGGGGAGTAGAGAAGCTTTCTTT	CASSQGSREAFF
few	TRBV5-4	TRBD1	TRBJ2-1	17	TGTGCCAGCAGCTCCCAGGAGGGGGACAGGGGGCTTAATGAGCAGTTCTTC	CASSSQEGDRGLNEQFF
.	TRBV5-1	.	TRBJ2-3	17	TGCGCCAGCAGCTTGGGTGGGCTCCCGGCCTCCACAGATACGCAGTATTTT	CASSLGGLPASTDTQYF
.	TRBV2	TRBD2	TRBJ2-1	19	TGTGCCAGCAGTGCGGGACTAGCGGGACTTAACCGCTCCTACAATGAGCAGTTCTTC	CASSAGLAGLNRSYNEQFF
few	TRBV10-3	TRBD1	TRBJ2-2	13	TGTGCCACCGGACAGGGTAACACCGGGGAGCTGTTTTTT	CATGQGNTGELFF
.	TRBV10-1	TRBD2	TRBJ2-2	15	TGCGCCAGCAGTGGAGCTAGCGGAAACACCGGGGAGCTGTTTTTT	CASSGASGNTGELFF
few	TRBV10-3	.	TRBJ1-1	16	TGTGCCATCAGTCCGGGGGTAGTCAATTTGAACACTGAAGCTTTCTTT	CAISPGVVNLNTEAFF
.	TRBV2	.	TRBJ2-1	16	TGTGCCAGCATCAAGAGGACTATTGGGAAAAACAATGAGCAGTTCTTC	CASIKRTIGKNNEQFF
.	TRBV5-1	.	TRBJ1-4	15	TGCGCCAGCAGCTTGGCCCTTGGGACGCGGGAAAAACTGTTTTTT	CASSLALGTREKLFF
few	TRBV5-5	TRBD1	TRBJ2-7	14	TGTGCCAGCAGCTTCACAGGGGGACCCTACGAGCAGTACTTC	CASSFTGGPYEQYF
.	TRBV5-1	.	TRBJ2-1	16	TGCGCCAGCAGCTTGGCCGGGTTGATGGGGTACAATGAGCAGTTCTTC	CASSLAGLMGYNEQFF
.	TRBV9	.	TRBJ2-1	15	TGTGCCAGCAGCGGACAGGGAGGCAACTACAATGAGCAGTTCTTC	CASSGQGGNYNEQFF
few	TRBV13	.	TRBJ1-1	13	TGTGCCAGCAGCTTAACCGGGGCCACTGAAGCTTTCTTT	CASSLTGATEAFF
few	TRBV9	.	TRBJ2-5	14	TGTGCCAGCAGCGTACAGGGTATCGGAGAGACCCAGTACTTC	CASSVQGIGETQYF
.	TRBV3-1	TRBD2	TRBJ2-1	14	TGTGCCAGCAGCGTACTAGCGGGAAACAATGAGCAGTTCTTC	CASSVLAGNNEQFF
few	TRBV4-1	TRBD2	TRBJ2-5	18	TGCGCCAGCAGCCAAGATCGGGGACTAGCGGCAAACCAAGAGACCCAGTACTTC	CASSQDRGLAANQETQYF
.	TRBV30	.	TRBJ1-1	14	TGTGCCTGGAGATCGACAGGACCTAACACTGAAGCTTTCTTT	CAWRSTGPNTEAFF
few	TRBV7-2	.	TRBJ2-7	13	TGTGCCAGCAGCCCACCTAACTTATACGAGCAGTACTTC	CASSPPNLYEQYF
.	TRBV4-2	.	TRBJ2-5	17	TGTGCCAGCAGCCAAGAATTACGTGGGGGAGGGGGAGAGACCCAGTACTTC	CASSQELRGGGGETQYF
once	TRBV12-3/TRBV12-4	.	TRBJ2-5	14	TGTGCCAGCACCAATACGGACCTCCAAGAGACCCAGTACTTC	CASTNTDLQETQYF